Each of the 9 T cell receptor beta chains below was sequenced from the same sample in a study of blood T cells in healthy people across ages. Through a sample-barcoded 5' primer and a J-beta primer mix, a second PCR was run for 7 to 11 cycles. TCRdb passed the 5' RACE reads through MiXCR, listing each CDR3 protein once. This sample has fewer than 2,000,000 distinct CDR3 sequences; about 31% occur once, and the top ten carry about 11%. The sample consisted of blood. The receptors originated from a woman in her thirties in good health.

V gene TRBV9 combines with J gene TRBJ2-5; 7 bases match TRBD1. The CDR3 length is 13 residues. V lost 1 base and J lost 4; bases outside the gene matches: 1. The germline CDR1 and CDR2 sequences are SGDLS and YYNGEE. The CDR3 loop reads CASSVNRGETQYF. In DNA, the CDR3 is TGTGCCAGCAGCGTAAACAGGGGAGAGACCCAGTACTTC.

The chain employs TRBV7-9 and TRBJ2-3; perhaps TRBD2 as D (5 bases). Germline V gene sequence: CDR1 SEHNR, CDR2 FQNEAQ (reference sequence). The CDR3 has 17 residues. The V and J ends lost 0 bases and 4 bases respectively, with 17 bases between them. This CDR3 is CASSLADGLFSADTQYF. The CDR3 bases are TGTGCCAGCAGCTTAGCAGATGGACTTTTCAGCGCAGATACGCAGTATTTT.

This rearrangement joins TRBV11-2 to TRBJ2-7, with TRBD2 matching over 7 bases. The CDR3 sequence is 12 residues long. The ends lost 1 base at V and 10 bases at J; junction bases unmatched: 4. Germline lookup yields CDR1 SGHAT and CDR2 FQNNGV. CDR3 residues: CASSLASGYQYF. The CDR3 DNA follows: TGTGCCAGCAGCTTAGCTAGCGGCTACCAGTACTTC. Combining the CDR3 with reference TRBV11-2 and TRBJ2-7 gives the whole variable domain EAGVAQSPRYKIIEKRQSVAFWCNPISGHATLYWYQQILGQGPKLLIQFQNNGVVDDSQLPKDRFSAERLKGVDSTLKIQPAKLEDSAVYLCASSLASGYQYFGPGTRLTVT.

This clonotype was seen only a few times. The chain links TRBV30 to TRBJ2-1, with D uncertain. Trimming stripped 0 bases from V and 0 bases from J, with 9 bases between. Per the germline V gene, CDR1 is GTSNPN and CDR2 is SVGIG (reference sequence). The CDR3 has 15 amino acids. Written as DNA, the CDR3 is TGTGCCTGGAGTGTAGGAAGTTCCTCCTACAATGAGCAGTTCTTC. It codes for CAWSVGSSSYNEQFF.

The CDR3 is CSVAGLAGTEAFF. In nucleotides, the CDR3 is TGCAGCGTAGCGGGACTTGCGGGCACTGAAGCTTTCTTT. The chain has TRBV29-1 and TRBJ1-1; possibly TRBD1 for D (5 bases). The V and J ends lost 6 bases and 4 bases respectively, with 15 bases between them. The CDR3 is made up of 13 amino acids. In germline, CDR1 is SQVTM, CDR2 ANQGSEA.

This clonotype was counted a few times. V and J are TRBV7-8 and TRBJ2-1, with D hard to call. Trimming removed 1 base from V and 0 bases from J, with 7 bases in between. This CDR3 has 15 residues. Germline lookup yields CDR1 SGHVS and CDR2 FQNEAQ. CDR3 sequence reads: CASSLDQVSYNEQFF. The CDR3 nucleotides are TGTGCCAGCAGCTTAGATCAGGTCTCCTACAATGAGCAGTTCTTC.

The J gene is TRBJ2-1, the V gene TRBV20-1, with 11 bases fitting TRBD2. The V segment lost 4 bases and the J segment 3 bases; nucleotides outside the gene matches: 8. The CDR3 has 16 residues. Germline V CDR1 and CDR2: DFQATT, SNEGSKA (reference sequence). DNA of the CDR3: TGCAGTGCTACTCCGGGACTAGCGGTTGACTACAATGAGCAGTTCTTC. Its translation is CSATPGLAVDYNEQFF.

The chain combines TRBV28 with TRBJ2-3; TRBD2 agrees at 11 bases. Trimming cost V 3 bases and J 0 bases; bases outside gene matches: 5. Per germline, CDR1 MDHEN and CDR2 SYDVKM. CDR3 length: 17 amino acids. In nucleotides, the CDR3 is TGTGCCAGCAGTTTCGATAGCGGGGGGGGTAGCACAGATACGCAGTATTTT. Translation: CASSFDSGGGSTDTQYF.

Worth noting for this clonotype: One end of the junction fails to match germline, which may point to a read error. The rearrangement joins TRBV11-2 to TRBJ1-1, with 10 bases lining up with TRBD1. The CDR3 is 15 amino acids. Germline assignment: CDR1 SGHAT and CDR2 FQNNGV. The CDR3 nucleotides read TGTGCCAGCCACCAACCCGGGACAGGGGACACTAAAGCTTTCTTT. Translation gives CASHQPGTGDTKAFF. The whole variable domain, filled in from reference TRBV11-2 and TRBJ1-1, reads EAGVAQSPRYKIIEKRQSVAFWCNPISGHATLYWYQQILGQGPKLLIQFQNNGVVDDSQLPKDRFSAERLKGVDSTLKIQPAKLEDSAVYLCASHQPGTGDTKAFFGQGTRLTVV.